The 23 T cell receptor beta chains presented below share a single source sample, sequenced in a study of cytomegalovirus exposure and HLA in healthy donors. The PCR ran on 60 Vbeta and 13 Jbeta primers. Sequenced by immunoSEQ multiplex PCR; TCRdb stores in-frame clones only, minus some. The data show roughly 200,000 clones, 79% seen once. Specimen: PBMCs. These receptors all stem from a woman in her forties in good health and CMV-seronegative.

J is TRBJ2-7 and V is TRBV18; 8 bases agree with TRBD2. The ends lost 3 bases at V and 2 bases at J; junction bases unmatched: 6. The V gene's germline CDR1 is KGHSH and CDR2 LQKENI. The length of the CDR3 is 15 residues. The CDR3, as DNA: TGTGCCAGCTCACCCGGGACTAGGGGCGCCTACGAGCAGTACTTC. This sequence encodes CASSPGTRGAYEQYF. Full variable domain (remainder filled in from reference TRBV18 and TRBJ2-7): NAGVMQNPRHLVRRRGQEARLRCSPMKGHSHVYWYRQLPEEGLKFMVYLQKENIIDESGMPKERFSAEFPKEGPSILRIQQVVRGDSAAYFCASSPGTRGAYEQYFGPGTRLTVT.

The rearrangement links TRBV7-2 to TRBJ2-2, with 9 bases aligning to TRBD1. Losses at the gene ends were 2 bases for V and 8 bases for J; bases not matched to a gene: 9. Germline V gene data show CDR1 as SGHTA and CDR2 as FQGNSA. The CDR3 is made up of 16 amino acids. CDR3 sequence (DNA): TGTGCCAGCAGCTTATATGGGACAGGGTTGGGAGGGGAGCTGTTTTTT. This translates into CASSLYGTGLGGELFF.

The V gene is TRBV5-1, the J gene TRBJ2-7; 8 bases agree with TRBD2. V lost 4 bases, J lost 5 bases, and 8 bases stayed unmatched. This CDR3 comprises 14 residues. CDR1 and CDR2 (germline): SGHRS, YFSETQ. The CDR3 DNA sequence: TGCGCCAGCAGCCCCGGGACTAGTAGTAACGAGCAGTACTTC. Protein product: CASSPGTSSNEQYF.

This clone was detected once. The chain carries TRBV2 and TRBJ2-3; TRBD1 matches at 7 bases. CDR3 length equals 13 residues. Looked up from germline, CDR1 is SNHLY and CDR2 is FYNNEI. V shed 6 bases and J 3 bases; nucleotides not matched to a gene: 3. The CDR3 region is CASRGQATDTQYF. For the CDR3, the DNA is TGTGCCAGCAGAGGACAGGCAACAGATACGCAGTATTTT.

The gene calls are TRBV9 and TRBJ2-2, with unresolved D. Germline V gene sequence: CDR1 SGDLS, CDR2 YYNGEE. The CDR3 loop spans 13 amino acids. With 3 bases removed from V and 8 bases from J, the gap between germline ends came to 11 bases. The CDR3 coding sequence is TGTGCCAGCAGCGGGCGGCCCCCGGGGGAGCTGTTTTTT. Encoded protein: CASSGRPPGELFF.

The CDR3 here is CASSPGPPSDTQYF. The CDR3 DNA reads TGTGCCAGTAGCCCTGGGCCCCCGTCAGATACGCAGTATTTT. The chain carries TRBV19 and TRBJ2-3; no clear D gene. This CDR3 has 14 amino acids. V was trimmed by 6 bases and J by 4 bases, leaving 14 bases between them. Germline CDR1 is LNHDA and CDR2 is SQIVND (reference sequence). The whole variable domain, remainder taken from reference TRBV19 and TRBJ2-3, is DGGITQSPKYLFRKEGQNVTLSCEQNLNHDAMYWYRQDPGQGLRLIYYSQIVNDFQKGDIAEGYSVSREKKESFPLTVTSAQKNPTAFYLCASSPGPPSDTQYFGPGTRLTVL.

The chain joins TRBV4-3 to TRBJ2-3, with TRBD2 identical over 13 bases. The germline gives CDR1 LGHNA, CDR2 YSLEER. V was pared by 2 bases and J by 4 bases, with 3 bases of the junction left unmatched. This CDR3 is built from 16 residues. The CDR3 loop is CASSQLLAGGADTQYF. CDR3 sequence (DNA): TGCGCCAGCAGCCAATTACTAGCGGGAGGGGCAGATACGCAGTATTTT.

This chain links TRBV9 with TRBJ2-7, with D perhaps matching TRBD2 (5 bases). Germline V CDR1 and CDR2: SGDLS, YYNGEE. The V end lost 4 bases, the J end lost 6 bases, and 20 bases lay between the germline ends. The CDR3 is 15 amino acids. In DNA, the CDR3 is TGTGCCAGCAGCCCGCTCACCGGGGTTAGGGCCGAGCAGTACTTC. Translated: CASSPLTGVRAEQYF.

This clone is a singleton in its sample. DNA of the CDR3: TGTGCCAGCAGTCCAGTGACAGGGGCGGGCGGCTACACCTTC. Its translation: CASSPVTGAGGYTF. V is TRBV27 and J is TRBJ1-2, with TRBD1 matching over 8 bases. The CDR3 spans 14 residues. Per the germline V gene, CDR1 is MNHEY and CDR2 is SMNVEV (reference sequence). The V gene end was trimmed by 5 bases and the J gene end by 8 bases; junction bases not matched to a gene: 10.

The sample holds a few counts of this clone. J is TRBJ2-7 and V is TRBV5-6, with 8 positions matching TRBD1. Per the germline V gene, CDR1 is SGHDT and CDR2 is YYEEEE. V trimming: 2 bases; J trimming: 0 bases; junction bases outside the gene matches: 1. CDR3 length: 14 amino acids. CDR3 residues: CASSFRGHSYEQYF. Here the CDR3 DNA reads TGTGCCAGCAGCTTCAGGGGGCACTCCTACGAGCAGTACTTC.

As to this clone: Other nucleotide sequences from this sample produce the same CDR3. V gene TRBV29-1 combines with J gene TRBJ2-7; 8 bases are shared with TRBD1. Trimming took 1 base from V and 5 from J; bases not matched to a gene: 4. The germline V gene has CDR1 SQVTM and CDR2 ANQGSEA. This CDR3 region has 13 residues. This CDR3 reads CSVEGTGNHEQYF. DNA for the CDR3: TGCAGCGTTGAAGGGACAGGGAACCACGAGCAGTACTTC.

This chain joins TRBV6-5 and TRBJ2-5; tentatively, D is TRBD1 (5 bases). TRBJ2-7 explains the end of the DNA better; the J call may be wrong. CDR1 and CDR2 (germline): MNHEY, SVGAGI. The CDR3 has 12 residues. In DNA form, the CDR3 reads TGTGCCAGCAGTTACAGGGGCACCGAGCAGTACTTC. Amino acids: CASSYRGTEQYF.

This chain uses TRBV7-2 with TRBJ1-2; 7 nucleotides agree with TRBD1. V lost 5 bases, J lost 1 base, and 7 bases stayed unmatched. The length of the CDR3 is 15 residues. Germline V CDR1 and CDR2: SGHTA, FQGNSA. The CDR3 DNA is TGTGCCAGCAGCCTCGGGACAGTTATTAACTATGGCTACACCTTC. This codes for CASSLGTVINYGYTF.

V and J are TRBV4-1 and TRBJ1-3; possible D gene TRBD1, 5 bases. Deletions cut 4 bases from V and 0 bases from J, with 22 bases between. Germline lookup yields CDR1 MGHRA and CDR2 YSYEKL. The length of the CDR3 is 19 residues. The CDR3 bases are TGCGCCAGCAGCCGACTCGACACCGTACCGGGGGGCTCTGGAAACACCATATATTTT. Its translation is CASSRLDTVPGGSGNTIYF.

This CDR3 reads CASSLQGAGELFF. The CDR3 DNA follows: TGTGCCAGCAGCTTACAGGGGGCCGGGGAGCTGTTTTTT. The gene calls are TRBV5-8 and TRBJ2-2; 8 bases are shared with TRBD1. The J segment lost 6 bases and the V segment lost 2 bases, leaving 0 bases of the junction unmatched. The V gene's germline CDR1 is SGHTS and CDR2 YDEGEE. The CDR3 extends over 13 amino acids.

The chain uses TRBV7-9 and TRBJ2-3, with D perhaps TRBD1 (6 bases). Germline values: CDR1 SEHNR, CDR2 FQNEAQ (reference sequence). V lost 3 bases and J 3 bases, leaving 10 bases between the germline ends. This CDR3 is 14 amino acids long. CDR3 nucleotides: TGTGCCAGCAGCTTTAGGCAGGGGACAGATACGCAGTATTTT. This sequence encodes CASSFRQGTDTQYF.

This chain uses TRBV19 with TRBJ2-7; 8 nucleotides line up with TRBD1. Germline CDR1 and CDR2: LNHDA and SQIVND (reference sequence). There are 16 residues in the CDR3. Trimming took 6 bases from V and 1 from J; bases not matched to a gene: 11. For the CDR3, the DNA is TGTGCCAGTAGAACCCCCCGGACAGGGCAATCCTACGAGCAGTACTTC. This translates into CASRTPRTGQSYEQYF.

This CDR3 reads CASSPNRGVYYEQYF. DNA of the CDR3: TGTGCCAGCAGTCCAAACAGGGGGGTATACTACGAGCAGTACTTC. V is TRBV27 and J is TRBJ2-7; 8 bases map to TRBD1. CDR1 MNHEY and CDR2 SMNVEV come from the germline V gene (reference sequence). This CDR3 has 15 amino acids. Trimming at V came to 5 bases and at J to 3 bases, leaving 9 bases not matched to a gene.

About this clone: At one end, the junction sequence differs from germline, possibly due to a read error. V is TRBV7-7 and J is TRBJ1-5, with D possibly TRBD1 on 5 matching bases. CDR1 and CDR2 from the germline V gene are SSHAT and FNYEAQ (reference sequence). The CDR3 covers 18 residues. Written as DNA, the CDR3 is TGTGCTAGCAGCTTAGCGTCTCCGGGACTACCAAGCAATCAGCCCCAGCATTTT. Its protein product is CASSLASPGLPSNQPQHF. Filled out from reference TRBV7-7 and TRBJ1-5, the complete variable domain reads GAGVSQSPRYKVTKRGQDVTLRCDPISSHATLYWYQQALGQGPEFLTYFNYEAQPDKSGLPSDRFSAERPEGSISTLTIQRTEQRDSAMYRCASSLASPGLPSNQPQHFGDGTRLSIL.

This clone was counted a few times. The chain is built from TRBV6-5 and TRBJ2-3, with 7 bases that match TRBD2. V was clipped by 4 bases and J by 0 bases; unmatched bases: 4. The CDR3 totals 15 residues. Germline values: CDR1 MNHEY, CDR2 SVGAGI. In nucleotides, the CDR3 is TGTGCCAGCAGTTCTCCTAGCGGAAGCACAGATACGCAGTATTTT. Its protein product is CASSSPSGSTDTQYF.

The chain carries TRBV7-9 and TRBJ2-3, with TRBD2 identical over 10 bases. CDR3 size: 16 residues. In germline, CDR1 is SEHNR, CDR2 FQNEAQ (reference sequence). J lost 3 bases, V lost 4 bases, and 7 bases had no gene match. CDR3 sequence reads: CASSSFSSGSTDTQYF. The CDR3 coding sequence is TGTGCCAGCAGCTCATTTTCTAGCGGGAGTACAGATACGCAGTATTTT.

This clone has more than one count but fewer than ten. The genes are TRBV7-9 and TRBJ1-2; no firm D call. CDR1 SEHNR and CDR2 FQNEAQ come from the germline V gene (reference sequence). The V and J ends lost 6 bases and 4 bases respectively, with 12 bases between them. This CDR3 is 13 amino acids long. CDR3 sequence: CASSNSMRYGYTF. Written as DNA, the CDR3 is TGTGCCAGCAGTAACAGTATGCGCTATGGCTACACCTTC.

The chain recombines TRBV19 with TRBJ1-1; D is possibly TRBD1 (5 bases). V was shortened by 3 bases and J by 0 bases, with 11 bases between the two germline ends. Germline V gene sequence: CDR1 LNHDA, CDR2 SQIVND (reference sequence). The CDR3 totals 15 residues. CDR3 bases: TGTGCCAGTAGTATGACAGCCTTTATGAACACTGAAGCTTTCTTT. The encoded protein is CASSMTAFMNTEAFF.